The TCR beta chain described here comes from a study of cytomegalovirus exposure and HLA in healthy donors. Study-wide context: Of a few hundred genotyped donors, 70% to 85% clustered with self-reported Caucasian donors.

The PCR employed 60 Vbeta primers together with 13 Jbeta primers. This table comes from immunoSEQ multiplex PCR, and its TCRdb copy is limited to in-frame clones, with some not included. This table has fewer than 130,000 clones, about three quarters appearing once. This TCR was recovered from a woman aged 25 to 39 in good health and CMV-seronegative. The sequenced sample was PBMCs.

The CDR3 loop is CASSPRPTSGREQFF. DNA for the CDR3: TGTGCCAGCAGCCCCCGACCTACTAGCGGGAGGGAGCAGTTCTTC. The chain couples TRBV9 to TRBJ2-1; TRBD2 matches at 12 bases. Trimming removed 4 bases from V and 10 bases from J; junction bases left unmatched: 9. The CDR3 extends over 15 amino acids. Germline V CDR1 and CDR2: SGDLS, YYNGEE.